These 8 T cell receptor beta chains originate from one sample sequenced in a study of blood T cells in healthy people across ages. Then a second PCR, running roughly 7 to 12 cycles, was carried out with a sample-barcoded 5' primer and a J-beta primer mix. TCRdb redid the calling of the 5' RACE reads with MiXCR, one entry per CDR3 protein. The sample lists hundreds of thousands of distinct CDR3 sequences, roughly 43% seen once, with roughly 30% in the top ten. The specimen sequenced was blood. The receptors were gathered from a man older than 75 in good health.

This sequence joins TRBV6-2 or TRBV6-3 and TRBJ2-1; 7 bases are a match to TRBD2. The length of the CDR3 is 13 residues. Looked up from germline, CDR1 is MNHEY and CDR2 is SVGEGT. J gave up 8 bases and V 6 bases, and 7 bases lay outside the gene matches. In DNA form, the CDR3 reads TGTGCCAGCAGGGGGGGGTCGGCGGATGAGCAGTTCTTC. Translating gives CASRGGSADEQFF.

As regards this clonotype: A much larger clone sits a single nucleotide away, making a read error possible. The chain links TRBV6-4 to TRBJ1-2; possibly TRBD1 for D (6 bases). The CDR3 runs to 14 residues. Germline loops: CDR1 MRHNA, CDR2 SNTAGT. Here the CDR3 DNA reads TGTGCCAGCAGTAACTCCCCCAGGGGCCATGGCTACACCTTC. Its translation is CASSNSPRGHGYTF.

In DNA form, the CDR3 reads TGCAGTGCTAGCAGGGAAGTTTACAAAAACATTCAGTACTTC. It yields the protein CSASREVYKNIQYF. The rearrangement uses TRBV20-1 and TRBJ2-4; a weak D match, TRBD1 (5 bases). The V end was cut by 3 bases, the J end by 3 bases, with 12 bases between. The germline V gene encodes CDR1 DFQATT and CDR2 SNEGSKA (reference sequence). The CDR3 has 14 residues.

This clonotype was counted only a few times. The rearrangement joins TRBV6-1 to TRBJ1-1; D not resolved. Trimming shortened V by 5 bases and J by 1 base, and 20 bases separated the two germline ends. CDR3 length: 17 amino acids. Germline lookup yields CDR1 MNHNS and CDR2 SASEGT. The CDR3 DNA reads as TGTGCCAGCAGTCCCCGTCCGGACTTTACTGGGAACACTGAAGCTTTCTTT. This codes for CASSPRPDFTGNTEAFF.

V gene TRBV13 combines with J gene TRBJ2-1; 8 nucleotides align to TRBD1. With 3 bases clipped from V and 8 bases from J, the junction kept 9 bases outside the gene matches. Germline-derived CDR1 and CDR2 are PRHDT and FYEKMQ (reference sequence). The CDR3 is made up of 15 amino acids. CDR3 sequence (DNA): TGTGCCAGCAGCTTGGCAGGGGGCAATAGCCATGAGCAGTTCTTC. This sequence encodes CASSLAGGNSHEQFF.

This clonotype was counted many times. V is TRBV6-6 and J is TRBJ1-3; D perhaps matches TRBD1 (5 bases). The V and J ends lost 7 bases and 1 base respectively, with 11 bases between them. In germline, CDR1 is MNHNY, CDR2 SVGAGI (reference sequence). The CDR3 consists of 14 residues. CDR3 in DNA: TGTGCCAGCACACGGGGGAATTCTGGAAACACCATATATTTT. It codes for CASTRGNSGNTIYF.

The chain is built from TRBV20-1 and TRBJ2-3; TRBD2 agrees at 7 bases. Germline values: CDR1 DFQATT, CDR2 SNEGSKA (reference sequence). The CDR3 consists of 15 residues. V gave up 1 base and J gave up 1 base; unmatched junction bases: 5. CDR3 amino acids: CSARATSERTDTQYF. In DNA form, the CDR3 reads TGCAGTGCTAGAGCCACTAGCGAGCGCACAGATACGCAGTATTTT.

This clonotype has only a few counts. The CDR3 region has the DNA TGTGCCAGTGCCCCCAGGGGGCCGGCCTACGAGCAGTACTTC. This encodes CASAPRGPAYEQYF. The chain couples TRBV14 to TRBJ2-7; 8 bases line up with TRBD1. With 9 bases clipped from V and 2 bases from J, the junction kept 9 bases outside the gene matches. CDR3 length: 14 amino acids. CDR1 and CDR2 from the germline V gene are SGHDN and FVKESK. Full variable domain (missing parts from reference TRBV14 and TRBJ2-7): EAGVTQFPSHSVIEKGQTVTLRCDPISGHDNLYWYRRVMGKEIKFLLHFVKESKQDESGMPNNRFLAERTGGTYSTLKVQPAELEDSGVYFCASAPRGPAYEQYFGPGTRLTVT.